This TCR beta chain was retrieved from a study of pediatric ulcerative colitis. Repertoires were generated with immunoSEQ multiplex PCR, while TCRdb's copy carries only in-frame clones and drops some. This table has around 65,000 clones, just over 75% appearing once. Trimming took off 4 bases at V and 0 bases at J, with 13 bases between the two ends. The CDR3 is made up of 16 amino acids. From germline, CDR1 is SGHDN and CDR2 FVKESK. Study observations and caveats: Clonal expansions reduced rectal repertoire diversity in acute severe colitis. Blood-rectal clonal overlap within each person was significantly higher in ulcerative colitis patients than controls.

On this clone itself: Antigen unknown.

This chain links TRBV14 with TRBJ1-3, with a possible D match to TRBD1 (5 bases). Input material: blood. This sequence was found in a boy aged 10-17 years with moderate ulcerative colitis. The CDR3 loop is CASSRQGDPSGNTIYF. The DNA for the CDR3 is TGTGCCAGCAGCCGCCAGGGAGACCCCTCTGGAAACACCATATATTTT.